This TCR beta chain was profiled in a study of T cell responses to AZD1222 COVID-19 vaccine. The length of the CDR3 is 14 residues. To note about this clone: The antigen is unknown.

Regarding the study as a whole: Dominant at 160-218 and 743-854, vaccine-associated CD4 TCRs also spanned spike. Clonal diversity may have been underestimated in mostly white British donors.

Here immunoSEQ multiplex PCR was the method, and the copy in TCRdb shows in-frame clones only, minus some. This repertoire shows some 150,000 clones, 85% to 95% found once; its top ten account for over 1.2%. The rearrangement joins TRBV12-2 to TRBJ2-5. TRBV12-2 has pseudogene status. The receptor comes from an adult who received the AZD1222 COVID-19 vaccine. This specimen was peripheral blood, taken 28 days after the second AZD1222 dose. The CDR3: CASRLAKVAETQYF. DNA of the CDR3: TGTGCAAGTCGCTTAGCGAAAGTCGCCGAGACCCAGTACTTC.